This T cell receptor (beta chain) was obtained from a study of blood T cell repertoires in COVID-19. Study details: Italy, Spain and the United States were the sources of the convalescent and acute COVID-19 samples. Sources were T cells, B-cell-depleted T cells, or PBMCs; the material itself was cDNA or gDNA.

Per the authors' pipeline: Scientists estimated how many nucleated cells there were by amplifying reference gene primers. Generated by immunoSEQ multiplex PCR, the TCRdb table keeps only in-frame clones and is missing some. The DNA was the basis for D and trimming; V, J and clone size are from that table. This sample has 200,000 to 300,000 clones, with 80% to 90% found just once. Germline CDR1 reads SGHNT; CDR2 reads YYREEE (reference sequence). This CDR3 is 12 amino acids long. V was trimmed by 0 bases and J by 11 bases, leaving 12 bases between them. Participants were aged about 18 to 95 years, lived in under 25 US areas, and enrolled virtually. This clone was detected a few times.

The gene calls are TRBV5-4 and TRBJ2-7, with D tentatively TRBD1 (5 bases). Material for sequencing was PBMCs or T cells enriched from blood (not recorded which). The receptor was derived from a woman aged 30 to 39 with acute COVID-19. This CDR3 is CASSLGGIKEYF. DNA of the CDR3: TGTGCCAGCAGCTTGGGGGGCATTAAGGAGTACTTC.